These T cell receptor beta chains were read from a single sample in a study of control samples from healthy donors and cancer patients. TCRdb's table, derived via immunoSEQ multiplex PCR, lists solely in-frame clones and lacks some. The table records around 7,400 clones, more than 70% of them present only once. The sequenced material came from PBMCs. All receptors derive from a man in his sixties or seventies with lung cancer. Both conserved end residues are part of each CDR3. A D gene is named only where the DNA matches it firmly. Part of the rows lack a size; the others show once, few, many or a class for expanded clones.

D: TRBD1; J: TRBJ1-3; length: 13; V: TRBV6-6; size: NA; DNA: TGTGCCAGCAGCAGACAGGGTGGAAACACCATATATTTT; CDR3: CASSRQGGNTIYF
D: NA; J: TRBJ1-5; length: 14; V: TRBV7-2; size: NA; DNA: TGTGCCAGCAGCCGTTCGGGAGGCAATCAGCCCCAGCATTTT; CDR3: CASSRSGGNQPQHF
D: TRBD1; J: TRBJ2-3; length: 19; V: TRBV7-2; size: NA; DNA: TGTGCCAGCAGCCGGGAAGGGACAGGGACCTGGCGAAACACAGATACGCAGTATTTT; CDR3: CASSREGTGTWRNTDTQYF
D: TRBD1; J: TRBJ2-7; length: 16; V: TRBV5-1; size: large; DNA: TGCGCCAGCAGCTTATGGACAGGGGGCGCATCCTACGAGCAGTACTTC; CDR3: CASSLWTGGASYEQYF
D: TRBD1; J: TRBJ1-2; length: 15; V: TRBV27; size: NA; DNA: TGTGCCAGCAGCCGGGACAGTAAAAGTCTCTATGGCTACACCTTC; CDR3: CASSRDSKSLYGYTF
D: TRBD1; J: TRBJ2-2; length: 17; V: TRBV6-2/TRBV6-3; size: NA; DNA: TGTGCCAGCAGTTTTCGACAGGGGGCGGGTGGCACCGGGGAGCTGTTTTTT; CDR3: CASSFRQGAGGTGELFF
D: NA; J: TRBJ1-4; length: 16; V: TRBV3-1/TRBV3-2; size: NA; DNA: TGTGCCAGCAGCCCACTAGATGACGCAACTAATGAAAAACTGTTTTTT; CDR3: CASSPLDDATNEKLFF
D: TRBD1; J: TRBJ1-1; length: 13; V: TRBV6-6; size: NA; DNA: TGTGCCAGCAGTGTATGGACAGGCACTGAAGCTTTCTTT; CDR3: CASSVWTGTEAFF
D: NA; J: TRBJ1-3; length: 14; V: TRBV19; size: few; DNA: TGTGCCACTTCGACAGCGACAACTGGAAACACCATATATTTT; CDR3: CATSTATTGNTIYF
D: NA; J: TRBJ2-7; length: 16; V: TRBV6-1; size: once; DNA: TGTGCCAGCAGTGAAGAATGGCATCCCCGGGTTTACGAGCAGTACTTC; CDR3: CASSEEWHPRVYEQYF
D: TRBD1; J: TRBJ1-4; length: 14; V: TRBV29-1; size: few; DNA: TGCAGCGTGGGTGGGACAGGGAAATATGAAAAACTGTTTTTT; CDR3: CSVGGTGKYEKLFF
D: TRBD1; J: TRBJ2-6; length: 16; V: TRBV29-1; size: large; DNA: TGCAGCGGGTTCCGGGACAGAAGCTCTGGGGCCAACGTCCTGACTTTC; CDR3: CSGFRDRSSGANVLTF
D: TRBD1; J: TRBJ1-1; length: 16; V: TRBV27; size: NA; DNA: TGTGCCAGCACGCGTGCGTCGGGACAGTTGAACACTGAAGCTTTCTTT; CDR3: CASTRASGQLNTEAFF
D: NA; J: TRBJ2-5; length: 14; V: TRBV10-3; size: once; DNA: TGTGCCATCAGTGATTCAGCCCGGCGGGAGACCCAGTACTTC; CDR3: CAISDSARRETQYF
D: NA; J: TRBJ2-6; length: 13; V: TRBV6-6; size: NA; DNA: TGTGCCACCGACACGGCTGGGGCCAACGTCCTGACTTTC; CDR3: CATDTAGANVLTF
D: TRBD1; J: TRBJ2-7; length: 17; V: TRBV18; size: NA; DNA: TGTGCCAGCTCACCACCTGTTTCACAGGGGCGGGTCAACGAGCAGTACTTC; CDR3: CASSPPVSQGRVNEQYF
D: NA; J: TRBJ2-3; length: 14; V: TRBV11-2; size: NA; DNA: TGTGCCAGCAGTCCTACTAGCAGCGGTGATACGCAGTATTTT; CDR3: CASSPTSSGDTQYF
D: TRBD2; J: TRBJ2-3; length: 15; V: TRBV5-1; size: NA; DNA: TGCGCCAGCAGCTCCCGTAGCGGGAGAGCAGATACGCAGTATTTT; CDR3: CASSSRSGRADTQYF
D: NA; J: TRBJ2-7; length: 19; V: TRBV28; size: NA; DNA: TGTGCCAGCAGTTCCGCAATACAAAAGACAGGTATGGTATCCTACGAGCAGTACTTC; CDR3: CASSSAIQKTGMVSYEQYF
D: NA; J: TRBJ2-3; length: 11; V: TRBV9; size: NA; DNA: TGTGCCAGCACCTTAGGGAATCCGCAGTATTTT; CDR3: CASTLGNPQYF
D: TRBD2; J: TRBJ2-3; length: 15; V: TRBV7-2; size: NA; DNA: TGTGCCAGCAGTCCTAGGCTAGCGGGAGGAGGTACGCAGTATTTT; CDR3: CASSPRLAGGGTQYF
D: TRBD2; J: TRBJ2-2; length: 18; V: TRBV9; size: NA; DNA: TGTGCCAGCAGCGTAGTACCCTTTGGACTAGCGTATACCGGGGAGCTGTTTTTT; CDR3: CASSVVPFGLAYTGELFF
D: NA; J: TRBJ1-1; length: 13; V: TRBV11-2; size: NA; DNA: TGTGCCAGCAGCTTGTATCGGAACACTGAAGCTTTCTTT; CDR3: CASSLYRNTEAFF
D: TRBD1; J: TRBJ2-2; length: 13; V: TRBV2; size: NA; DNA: TGTGCCAAGACAGGGAGTAGCGCCGGGGAGCTGTTTTTT; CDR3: CAKTGSSAGELFF
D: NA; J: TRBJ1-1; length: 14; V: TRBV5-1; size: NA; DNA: TGCGCCAGCAGCCCAGGGTCGGCGAACACTGAAGCTTTCTTT; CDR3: CASSPGSANTEAFF
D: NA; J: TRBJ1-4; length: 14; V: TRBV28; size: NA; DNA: TGTGCCAGCAGCCCAAATTTACCTAATGAAAAACTGTTTTTT; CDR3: CASSPNLPNEKLFF